This passage covers 14 T cell receptor beta chains from one sample sequenced in a study of cytomegalovirus exposure and HLA in healthy donors. Data came from immunoSEQ multiplex PCR; TCRdb stores just in-frame clones and leaves some out. In the table there are 52,000 or so clones, 80% to 90% of which are singletons. Sequencing input: PBMCs. The receptors come from a woman aged 18-29 years in good health and CMV-seronegative.

This sequence joins TRBV7-9 and TRBJ1-2, with 9 nucleotides matching TRBD1. The germline V gene has CDR1 SEHNR and CDR2 FQNEAQ (reference sequence). V dropped 5 bases and J dropped 6; count of bases not matched to a gene: 1. The CDR3 loop spans 12 amino acids. In nucleotides, the CDR3 is TGTGCCAGCAGCACAGGGGGCCATGGCTACACCTTC. Translating it yields CASSTGGHGYTF.

The rearrangement joins TRBV19 to TRBJ1-2, with 11 bases aligning to TRBD1. The length of the CDR3 is 13 residues. Germline V lookup: CDR1 LNHDA, CDR2 SQIVND (reference sequence). Trimming took 5 bases from V and 11 from J; bases not matched to a gene: 7. The CDR3 loop is CASSYSGTGGYTF. CDR3 DNA sequence: TGTGCCAGTAGTTACTCCGGGACAGGGGGGTACACCTTC. The variable domain in full, completed from reference TRBV19 and TRBJ1-2, reads DGGITQSPKYLFRKEGQNVTLSCEQNLNHDAMYWYRQDPGQGLRLIYYSQIVNDFQKGDIAEGYSVSREKKESFPLTVTSAQKNPTAFYLCASSYSGTGGYTFGSGTRLTVV.

V and J are TRBV13 and TRBJ2-1; tentative D call: TRBD2 (6 bases). The germline V gene has CDR1 PRHDT and CDR2 FYEKMQ (reference sequence). The CDR3 consists of 16 residues. V lost 5 bases to trimming and J lost 0 bases, with 14 bases between them. CDR3: CASSRGGLSSYNEQFF. The CDR3 nucleotides read TGTGCCAGCAGCCGTGGGGGGTTGAGCTCCTACAATGAGCAGTTCTTC.

This clone was seen more than once but under ten times. The V gene is TRBV7-8, the J gene TRBJ2-1; no reliable D call. This CDR3 is built from 15 residues. Per germline, CDR1 SGHVS and CDR2 FQNEAQ. Trimming stripped 5 bases from V and 6 bases from J, with 17 bases between. In DNA form, the CDR3 reads TGTGCCAGCAGCCCACGCCTGACGACTTTCAATGAGCAGTTCTTC. Translated, it gives CASSPRLTTFNEQFF.

The V call is TRBV13, the J call TRBJ1-1, with a possible D match to TRBD1 (6 bases). CDR3 length equals 14 residues. From germline, CDR1 is PRHDT and CDR2 FYEKMQ (reference sequence). V lost 1 base and J 7 bases, leaving 13 bases between the germline ends. For the CDR3, the DNA is TGTGCCAGCAGCTTAGTCAGGGGCGCCAATGAAGCTTTCTTT. It translates to CASSLVRGANEAFF. The full variable domain, in which reference TRBV13 and TRBJ1-1 provide the parts outside the CDR3, is AAGVIQSPRHLIKEKRETATLKCYPIPRHDTVYWYQQGPGQDPQFLISFYEKMQSDKGSIPDRFSAQQFSDYHSELNMSSLELGDSALYFCASSLVRGANEAFFGQGTRLTVV.

This chain joins TRBV14 and TRBJ2-2; D call uncertain. Trimming stripped 3 bases from V and 6 bases from J, with 5 bases between. CDR3 size: 12 residues. Germline CDR1 SGHDN, CDR2 FVKESK. CDR3 protein: CASSQAPGELFF. CDR3 sequence (DNA): TGTGCCAGCAGCCAGGCCCCCGGGGAGCTGTTTTTT.

The CDR3 reads CASSLDRSYTF. DNA of the CDR3: TGTGCCAGCAGCTTGGACAGGAGCTACACCTTC. V and J are TRBV7-9 and TRBJ1-2; 7 bases match TRBD1. Germline V gene data show CDR1 as SEHNR and CDR2 as FQNEAQ (reference sequence). The CDR3 length is 11 residues. With 3 bases clipped from V and 9 bases from J, the junction kept 1 base outside the gene matches.

The chain recombines TRBV2 with TRBJ1-3; D not certain. CDR1 and CDR2 from the germline V gene are SNHLY and FYNNEI. The CDR3 runs 16 residues. Trimming removed 6 bases from V and 2 bases from J, with 17 bases in between. The CDR3 sequence is CASRDYTYPAGNTIYF. The CDR3 DNA follows: TGTGCCAGCAGGGACTACACGTACCCCGCTGGAAACACCATATATTTT.

J is TRBJ1-4 and V is TRBV28, with D possibly TRBD1 on 6 matching bases. Germline loops: CDR1 MDHEN, CDR2 SYDVKM. The V gene lost 7 bases and the J gene lost 8 bases, with 11 bases spanning the gap. The CDR3 has 12 amino acids. The CDR3 DNA reads as TGTGCCAGCAACACAGGGCGAGAAAAACTGTTTTTT. Protein sequence: CASNTGREKLFF.

The chain employs TRBV2 and TRBJ1-1; 8 nucleotides agree with TRBD1. With 4 bases clipped from V and 4 bases from J, the junction kept 5 bases outside the gene matches. Germline V gene sequence: CDR1 SNHLY, CDR2 FYNNEI. The CDR3 sequence is 14 residues long. The CDR3 spells CASSVRDRLTEAFF. The CDR3 region has the DNA TGTGCCAGCAGTGTCCGGGACAGGCTCACTGAAGCTTTCTTT.

The gene calls are TRBV7-6 and TRBJ2-5, with TRBD2 matching 7 bases. The germline CDR1 and CDR2 sequences are SGHVS and FNYEAQ. CDR3 size: 15 residues. V shed 5 bases, J shed 4 bases, and the junction held 10 bases outside the gene matches. The CDR3 loop is CASSQTTGGTETQYF. The CDR3 DNA reads TGTGCCAGCAGCCAGACCACGGGGGGAACAGAGACCCAGTACTTC. The variable domain in full, completed from reference TRBV7-6 and TRBJ2-5, reads GAGVSQSPRYKVTKRGQDVALRCDPISGHVSLYWYRQALGQGPEFLTYFNYEAQQDKSGLPNDRFSAERPEGSISTLTIQRTEQRDSAMYRCASSQTTGGTETQYFGPGTRLLVL.

The V gene is TRBV18, the J gene TRBJ2-7; 9 positions agree with TRBD1. The CDR3 totals 14 residues. J was trimmed by 6 bases and V by 5 bases; bases with no gene match: 8. In germline, CDR1 is KGHSH, CDR2 LQKENI. CDR3 in amino acids: CASSGPGQGGEQYF. As DNA, the CDR3 is TGTGCCAGCTCAGGACCGGGACAGGGAGGCGAGCAGTACTTC. The complete variable domain, with remaining parts taken from reference TRBV18 and TRBJ2-7, reads NAGVMQNPRHLVRRRGQEARLRCSPMKGHSHVYWYRQLPEEGLKFMVYLQKENIIDESGMPKERFSAEFPKEGPSILRIQQVVRGDSAAYFCASSGPGQGGEQYFGPGTRLTVT.

The rearrangement links TRBV27 to TRBJ2-7, with D perhaps TRBD2 (5 bases). Trimming removed 5 bases at V and 3 bases at J, with 8 bases between. Looked up from germline, CDR1 is MNHEY and CDR2 is SMNVEV (reference sequence). The CDR3 has 12 amino acids. This CDR3 is CASSTEGYEQYF. The CDR3 nucleotides read TGTGCCAGCAGTACTGAGGGCTACGAGCAGTACTTC.

The V and J genes are TRBV6-6 and TRBJ2-7, with D unclear. The CDR3 covers 11 residues. Trimming took off 4 bases at V and 3 bases at J, with 4 bases between the two ends. Germline CDR1 is MNHNY and CDR2 is SVGAGI (reference sequence). CDR3 sequence reads: CASSLNYEQYF. Written as DNA, the CDR3 is TGTGCCAGCAGTTTAAACTACGAGCAGTACTTC.